This T cell receptor beta chain was sequenced during a study of shared clonotypes between healthy human individuals. Study overall: Three plates were used per donor for CD4 naive, three for CD4 memory, two for CD8 naive and one for CD8 memory.

Trimming stripped 1 base from V and 1 base from J, with 11 bases between. This CDR3 has 15 amino acids. Germline V gene lookup returns CDR1 SGHVS and CDR2 FQNEAQ. An even split of each subset's genomic DNA across several immunoSEQ plates was performed. Here immunoSEQ multiplex PCR was the method, and the copy in TCRdb shows in-frame clones only, minus some. The profile shows roughly 680,000 clones, around 77% of them singletons. This clone was seen a handful of times. The antigen is undetermined. Points from the study as a whole: Memory subsets had estimated richness that was generally smaller than that of naive subsets.

The origin of this receptor is a woman under 40 in good health. This chain uses TRBV7-8 with TRBJ2-7, with D perhaps TRBD1 (6 bases). The material sequenced was memory CD4+ T cells sorted from blood. Subset described: CD45RA-negative fraction. The CDR3 sequence: CASSLGRGLSYEQYF. In DNA form, the CDR3 reads TGTGCCAGCAGCTTAGGCAGGGGCCTTTCCTACGAGCAGTACTTC.